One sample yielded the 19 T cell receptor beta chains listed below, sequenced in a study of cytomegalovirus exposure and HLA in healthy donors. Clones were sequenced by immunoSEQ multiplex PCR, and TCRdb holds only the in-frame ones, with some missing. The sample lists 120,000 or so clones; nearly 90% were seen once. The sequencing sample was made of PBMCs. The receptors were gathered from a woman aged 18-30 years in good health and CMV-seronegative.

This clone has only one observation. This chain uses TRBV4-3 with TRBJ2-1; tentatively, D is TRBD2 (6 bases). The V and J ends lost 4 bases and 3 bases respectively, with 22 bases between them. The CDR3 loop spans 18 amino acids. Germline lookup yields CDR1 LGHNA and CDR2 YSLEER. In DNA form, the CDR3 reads TGCGCCAGCAGCCCCCACTGGGACTCCCTGGAAGTCTACAATGAGCAGTTCTTC. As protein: CASSPHWDSLEVYNEQFF.

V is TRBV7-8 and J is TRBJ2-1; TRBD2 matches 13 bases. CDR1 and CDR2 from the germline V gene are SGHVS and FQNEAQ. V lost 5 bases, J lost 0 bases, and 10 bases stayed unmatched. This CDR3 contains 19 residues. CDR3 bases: TGTGCCAGCAGCCCCGGACTAGCGGGGGTATATAACTCCTACAATGAGCAGTTCTTC. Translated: CASSPGLAGVYNSYNEQFF.

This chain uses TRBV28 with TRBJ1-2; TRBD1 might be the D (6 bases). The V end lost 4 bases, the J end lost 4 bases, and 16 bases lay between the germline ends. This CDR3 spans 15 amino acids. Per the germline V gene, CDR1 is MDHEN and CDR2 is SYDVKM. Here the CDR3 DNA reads TGTGCCAGCAGTTCCGGACAGCACATAGGCTATGGCTACACCTTC. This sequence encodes CASSSGQHIGYGYTF.

CDR3 sequence (DNA): TGTGCCAGTAGTCAGGGGGCGAGAGGCTACACCTTC. This translates into CASSQGARGYTF. This chain joins TRBV19 and TRBJ1-2, with 8 nucleotides matching TRBD1. J was trimmed by 8 bases and V by 5 bases; bases with no gene match: 4. The CDR3 length is 12 residues. Germline CDR1 is LNHDA and CDR2 is SQIVND (reference sequence).

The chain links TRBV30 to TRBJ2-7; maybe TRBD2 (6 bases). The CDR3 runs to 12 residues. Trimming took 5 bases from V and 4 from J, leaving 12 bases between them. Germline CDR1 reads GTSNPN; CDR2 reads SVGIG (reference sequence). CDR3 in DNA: TGTGCCTGGGGAGGGAACACGTACGAGCAGTACGTC. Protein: CAWGGNTYEQYV.

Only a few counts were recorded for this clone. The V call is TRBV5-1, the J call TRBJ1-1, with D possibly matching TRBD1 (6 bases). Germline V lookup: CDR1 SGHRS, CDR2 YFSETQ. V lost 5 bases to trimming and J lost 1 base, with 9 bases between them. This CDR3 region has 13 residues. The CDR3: CASRKDRNTEAFF. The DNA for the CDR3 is TGCGCCAGCAGAAAGGACAGGAACACTGAAGCTTTCTTT.

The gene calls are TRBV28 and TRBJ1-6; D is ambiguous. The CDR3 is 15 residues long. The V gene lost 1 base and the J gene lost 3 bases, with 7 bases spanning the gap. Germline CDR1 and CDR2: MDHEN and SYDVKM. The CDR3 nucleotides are TGTGCCAGCAGTTTATCCGGAGGCTATAATTCACCCCTCCACTTT. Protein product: CASSLSGGYNSPLHF.

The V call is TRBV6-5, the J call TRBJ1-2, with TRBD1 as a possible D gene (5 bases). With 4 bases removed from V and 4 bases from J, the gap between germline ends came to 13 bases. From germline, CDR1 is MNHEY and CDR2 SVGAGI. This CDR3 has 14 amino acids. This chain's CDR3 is CASSSWGSTYGYTF. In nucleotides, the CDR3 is TGTGCCAGCAGTTCGTGGGGCAGTACCTATGGCTACACCTTC.

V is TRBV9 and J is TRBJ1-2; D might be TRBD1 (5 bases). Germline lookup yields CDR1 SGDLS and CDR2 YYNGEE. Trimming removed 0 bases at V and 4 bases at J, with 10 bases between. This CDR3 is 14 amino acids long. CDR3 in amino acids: CASSVDWGPYGYTF. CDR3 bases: TGTGCCAGCAGCGTAGACTGGGGCCCCTATGGCTACACCTTC. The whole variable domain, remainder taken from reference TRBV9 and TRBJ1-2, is DSGVTQTPKHLITATGQRVTLRCSPRSGDLSVYWYQQSLDQGLQFLIQYYNGEERAKGNILERFSAQQFPDLHSELNLSSLELGDSALYFCASSVDWGPYGYTFGSGTRLTVV.

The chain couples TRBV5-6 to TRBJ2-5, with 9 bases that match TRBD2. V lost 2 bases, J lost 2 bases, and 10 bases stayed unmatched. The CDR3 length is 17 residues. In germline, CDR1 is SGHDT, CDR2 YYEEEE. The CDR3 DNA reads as TGTGCCAGCAGCTTCGAACTAAGACTAGCGGAACAAGAGACCCAGTACTTC. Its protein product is CASSFELRLAEQETQYF.

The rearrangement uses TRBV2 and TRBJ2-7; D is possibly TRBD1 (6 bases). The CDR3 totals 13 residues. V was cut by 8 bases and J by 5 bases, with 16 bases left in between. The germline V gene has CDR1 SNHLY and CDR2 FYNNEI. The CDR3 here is CASSSTGRNEQYF. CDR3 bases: TGTGCCAGCTCTTCGACAGGCCGGAACGAGCAGTACTTC.

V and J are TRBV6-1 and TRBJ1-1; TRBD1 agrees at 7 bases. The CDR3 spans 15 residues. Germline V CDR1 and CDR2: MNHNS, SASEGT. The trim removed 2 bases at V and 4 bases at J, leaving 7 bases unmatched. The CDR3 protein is CASSERRGRGTEAFF. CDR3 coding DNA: TGTGCCAGCAGTGAAAGGAGGGGGCGCGGCACTGAAGCTTTCTTT.

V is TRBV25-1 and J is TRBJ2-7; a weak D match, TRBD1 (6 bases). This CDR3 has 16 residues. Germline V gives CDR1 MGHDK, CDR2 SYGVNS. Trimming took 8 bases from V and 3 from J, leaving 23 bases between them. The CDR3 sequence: CASPDPRNRVHYEQYV. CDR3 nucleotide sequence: TGTGCCAGCCCCGACCCGAGGAACAGGGTTCACTACGAGCAGTACGTC.

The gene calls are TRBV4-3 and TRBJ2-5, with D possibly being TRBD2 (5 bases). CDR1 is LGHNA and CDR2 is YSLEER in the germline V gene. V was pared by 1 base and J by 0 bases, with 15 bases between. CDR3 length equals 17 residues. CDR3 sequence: CASSQGGVGGDQETQYF. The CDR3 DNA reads TGCGCCAGCAGCCAAGGGGGTGTCGGAGGAGACCAAGAGACCCAGTACTTC.

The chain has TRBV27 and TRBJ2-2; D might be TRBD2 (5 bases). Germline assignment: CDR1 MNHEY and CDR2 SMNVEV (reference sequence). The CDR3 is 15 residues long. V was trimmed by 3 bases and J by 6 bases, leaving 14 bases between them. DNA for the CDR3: TGTGCCAGCAGTTTTACTAGTTCCATGTCCGGGGAGCTGTTTTTT. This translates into CASSFTSSMSGELFF.

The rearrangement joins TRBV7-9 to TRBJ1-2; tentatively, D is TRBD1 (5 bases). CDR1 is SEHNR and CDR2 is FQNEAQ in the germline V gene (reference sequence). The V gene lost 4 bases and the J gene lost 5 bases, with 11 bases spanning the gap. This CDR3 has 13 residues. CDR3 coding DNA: TGTGCCAGCAGCTCCCCGGGGGAGTATGGCTACACCTTC. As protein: CASSSPGEYGYTF.

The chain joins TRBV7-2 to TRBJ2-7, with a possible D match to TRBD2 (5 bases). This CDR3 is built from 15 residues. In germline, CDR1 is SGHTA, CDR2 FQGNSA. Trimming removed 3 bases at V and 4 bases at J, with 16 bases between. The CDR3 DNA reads TGTGCCAGCAGCTTCGGGGTCCCCTACGAATACGAGCAGTACTTC. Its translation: CASSFGVPYEYEQYF.

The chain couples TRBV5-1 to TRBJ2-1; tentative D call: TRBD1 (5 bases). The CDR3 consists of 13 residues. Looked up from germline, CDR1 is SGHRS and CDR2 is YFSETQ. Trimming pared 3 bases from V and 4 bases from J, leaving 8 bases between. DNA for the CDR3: TGCGCCAGCAGCTCAGGGCCGTACAATGAGCAGTTCTTC. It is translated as CASSSGPYNEQFF.

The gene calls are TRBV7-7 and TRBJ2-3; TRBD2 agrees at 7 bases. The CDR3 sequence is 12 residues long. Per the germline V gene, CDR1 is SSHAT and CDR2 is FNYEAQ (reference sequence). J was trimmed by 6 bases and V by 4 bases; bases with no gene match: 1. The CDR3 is CASSSGGDTQYF. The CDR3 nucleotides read TGTGCCAGCAGCTCCGGGGGGGATACGCAGTATTTT.